Included here is one T cell receptor beta chain sequence, with context. It lacks a known antigen. No per-base quality is available; no much larger clone lies one base away. Preparation of the library involved 5' RACE. The run used an Illumina HiSeq 2000. Template switching introduced a universal primer binding site; the final cDNA contained a unique molecular identifier, enabling accurate counting of TCR cDNA molecules. Specific primers in the conserved constant-segment region were used to synthesize first-strand cDNA for TCR alpha and beta chains. To control for contamination, each cDNA library was double barcoded with a SMART-Mk sample barcode plus Illumina barcodes. TruSeq adapter sequences, together with Illumina sample barcodes, were added in two successive PCR steps. Sequencing of the TCR alpha and beta cDNA libraries was done on the Illumina HiSeq platform using custom primers. For the original study's pipeline: Unique molecular identifiers were extracted from raw reads with MiGEC, and CDR3 positions were determined with MiXCR. For each individual, recombination models were inferred using an EM algorithm with the repgenHMM and IGoR tools. Shared clonotype analysis was performed with the tcR package in R, normalizing sharing by the product of cloneset sizes. To study raw recombination without the effects of thymic and clonal selection, out-of-frame nonproductive sequences were analyzed. TCRdb itself trimmed the public reads at Q25 with fastp, ran MiXCR and retained productive beta chains. A single entry per CDR3 protein holds the most common genes and DNA from its merged rows. TCRdb's processing, not the authors' own work, is the source of the V and J calls. The sample includes about 210,000 distinct CDR3 sequences, with 9.4% observed a single time. The leading ten clones occupy just over 5% of the sample.

The CDR3 contains 15 residues, cysteine and phenylalanine counted. The sequence is cut down to CDR3 DNA, 45 bases in frame from base 1. V and J lose 4 bases and 3 bases, and a span of 10 bases separates them. The germline V gene (reference sequence) provides CDR1 MNHEY and CDR2 SMNVEV. Every donor in the study was a healthy Caucasian. Using Miltenyi CD45RO+ enrichment and human naive T-cell isolation kits, memory (CD45RO+) and naive T cells were isolated from PBMC. This entry belongs to a study of identical twins (dated by TCRdb to the mid-2010s). Study-level background: The study deep-sequenced TCR alpha and beta repertoires from monozygotic twins, unrelated adults of various ages and cord blood to test whether fetal clonotypes persist. Replicate twin experiments were performed at different times using different library preparation protocols to rule out contamination.

The research as a whole found: Because the same donors could not be followed over many years, the conclusions relied on cross-sectional statistical analysis. A weaker excess of twin sharing was found in beta out-of-frame sequences because the signal-to-noise ratio was lowered by fewer shared sequences. Compared with coincidental sharing between unrelated individuals, out-of-frame TCR alpha sequences shared between twins showed an excess of sequences with low generation probability. Recombination models systematically underestimated out-of-frame TCR alpha sharing in monozygotic twins but agreed with sharing between unrelated individuals. Fewer insertions were carried by abundant cord blood beta clonotypes, a similar but weaker trend appeared in young adult naive repertoires, and no such trend appeared in memory repertoires. Invariant T cells such as MAIT and iNKT could partly confound zero-insertion analyses, though diverse VJ usage argued against this for most clonotypes.

This receptor was obtained from a woman between 18 and 29 years old in good health. The chain is assembled from TRBV27 and TRBJ2-6, and perhaps TRBD2 as D gene, on 5 matching bases. Sequencing input: memory (CD45RO+) T cells sorted from blood. This specimen's cell subset or site label, per the study, means: CD45RO+ enriched T cells. The DNA reads as follows: TGTGCCAGCAGTTCCTCGGCGGGTGGGGCCAACGTCCTGACTTTC. Translated, it reads CASSSSAGGANVLTF.